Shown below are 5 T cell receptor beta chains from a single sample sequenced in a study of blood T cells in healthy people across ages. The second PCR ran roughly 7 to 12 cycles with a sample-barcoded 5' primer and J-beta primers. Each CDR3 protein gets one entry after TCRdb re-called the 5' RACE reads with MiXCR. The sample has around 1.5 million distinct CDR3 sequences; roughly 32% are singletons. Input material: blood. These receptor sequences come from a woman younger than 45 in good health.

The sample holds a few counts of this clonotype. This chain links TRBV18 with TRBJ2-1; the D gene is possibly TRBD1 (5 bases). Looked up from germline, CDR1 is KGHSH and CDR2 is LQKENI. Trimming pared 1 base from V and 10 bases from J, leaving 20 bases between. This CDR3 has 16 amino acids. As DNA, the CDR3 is TGTGCCAGCTCACCACGAGCCCAGGGTGGGCCTAAGGAGCAGTTCTTC. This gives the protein CASSPRAQGGPKEQFF. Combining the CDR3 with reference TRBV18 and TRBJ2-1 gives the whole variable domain NAGVMQNPRHLVRRRGQEARLRCSPMKGHSHVYWYRQLPEEGLKFMVYLQKENIIDESGMPKERFSAEFPKEGPSILRIQQVVRGDSAAYFCASSPRAQGGPKEQFFGPGTRLTVL.

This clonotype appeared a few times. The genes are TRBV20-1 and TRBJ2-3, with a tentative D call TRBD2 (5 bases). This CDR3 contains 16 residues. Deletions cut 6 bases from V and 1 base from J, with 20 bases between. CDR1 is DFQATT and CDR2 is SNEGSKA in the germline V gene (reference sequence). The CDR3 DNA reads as TGCAGTGCCAAAGAGCCGACGGCTAGCCGCACAGATACGCAGTATTTT. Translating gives CSAKEPTASRTDTQYF.

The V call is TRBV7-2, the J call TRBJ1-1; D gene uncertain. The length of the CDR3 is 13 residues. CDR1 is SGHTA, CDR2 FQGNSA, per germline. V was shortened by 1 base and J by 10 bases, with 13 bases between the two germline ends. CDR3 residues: CASSLERWRRAFF. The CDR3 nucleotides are TGTGCCAGCAGCTTAGAACGGTGGAGGCGAGCTTTCTTT.

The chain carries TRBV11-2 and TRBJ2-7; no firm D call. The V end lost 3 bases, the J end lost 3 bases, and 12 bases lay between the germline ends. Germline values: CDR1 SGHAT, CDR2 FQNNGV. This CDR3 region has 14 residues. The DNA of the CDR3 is TGTGCCAGCAGCTTCGACGCCAGCTACTACGAGCAGTACTTC. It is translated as CASSFDASYYEQYF.

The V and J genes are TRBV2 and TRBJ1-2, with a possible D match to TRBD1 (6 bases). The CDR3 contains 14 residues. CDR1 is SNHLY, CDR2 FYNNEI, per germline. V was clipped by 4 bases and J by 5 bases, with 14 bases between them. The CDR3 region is CASSGDRGWYGYTF. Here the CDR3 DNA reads TGTGCCAGCAGTGGAGATAGGGGGTGGTATGGCTACACCTTC.